This T cell receptor (beta chain) was retrieved from a study of blood T cell repertoires in COVID-19. At the level of the study: Specimens from acute and convalescent COVID-19 originated in the United States, Italy and Spain.

V was clipped by 0 bases and J by 4 bases; unmatched bases: 7. The CDR3 length is 16 residues. Germline V gene lookup returns CDR1 SGHDT and CDR2 YYEEEE. Patients in Seattle were enrolled during active infection, then followed longitudinally. Some clones are missing from TCRdb's copy, which holds only in-frame ones; the method was immunoSEQ multiplex PCR. The sample gives 150,000 to 180,000 clones, roughly 84% of which show up once; about 0.63% is in the top ten. The source of this sequence is a man in his 60s with COVID-19, enrolled during active disease. The chain joins TRBV5-6 to TRBJ2-5; the match to TRBD2 covers 9 bases. Sequences were obtained from peripheral blood. Written as DNA, the CDR3 is TGTGCCAGCAGCTTGGCGCGCGGGGGGGCCTCAGAGACCCAGTACTTC. Its translation: CASSLARGGASETQYF.